The next 9 T cell receptor beta chains were all read from a single sample in a study of cytotoxic CD8 clonotypes in ibrutinib-treated CLL. TCRdb's copy holds only in-frame clones and misses some; the assay was immunoSEQ multiplex PCR. Of more than 140,000 clones listed, roughly 77% are singletons. The sample in question was PBMCs, obtained after 12 months of ibrutinib treatment. Receptors originate from a human donor with chronic lymphocytic leukemia.

The chain carries TRBV4-3 and TRBJ2-1; 9 bases map to TRBD2. V trimming: 2 bases; J trimming: 7 bases; junction bases outside the gene matches: 9. The CDR3 runs 16 residues. Per germline, CDR1 LGHNA and CDR2 YSLEER. CDR3 loop: CASSQYGGRARNEQFF. The CDR3 nucleotides are TGCGCCAGCAGCCAATATGGCGGGAGGGCCCGTAATGAGCAGTTCTTC.

The chain carries TRBV29-1 and TRBJ2-4, with 8 bases fitting TRBD1. Germline V gene sequence: CDR1 SQVTM, CDR2 ANQGSEA. CDR3 length: 13 residues. V lost 7 bases to trimming and J lost 6 bases; unmatched junction nucleotides: 8. CDR3 DNA: TGCAGCGCTCGACAGGGGCAGGGAAACATTCAGTACTTC. Its protein product is CSARQGQGNIQYF. Combining the CDR3 with reference TRBV29-1 and TRBJ2-4 gives the whole variable domain SAVISQKPSRDICQRGTSLTIQCQVDSQVTMMFWYRQQPGQSLTLIATANQGSEATYESGFVIDKFPISRPNLTFSTLTVSNMSPEDSSIYLCSARQGQGNIQYFGAGTRLSVL.

V is TRBV19 and J is TRBJ2-7, with D tentatively TRBD1 (6 bases). The CDR3 has 14 amino acids. From germline, CDR1 is LNHDA and CDR2 SQIVND (reference sequence). Between the trimmed V and J ends, which lost 7 bases and 2 bases, there was a span of 15 bases. The CDR3 DNA is TGTGCCAGTACGGGGCATCAGGGGACCTACGAGCAGTACTTC. It specifies CASTGHQGTYEQYF.

This clone was seen just once. V and J are TRBV9 and TRBJ2-7; 9 bases match TRBD2. The germline V gene encodes CDR1 SGDLS and CDR2 YYNGEE. There are 12 residues in the CDR3. The trim removed 3 bases at V and 10 bases at J, leaving 5 bases unmatched. The CDR3, as DNA: TGTGCCAGCAGCGATTTAGCGGGGGATCAGTACTTC. Translation gives CASSDLAGDQYF.

V and J are TRBV18 and TRBJ1-1, with D unresolved. Per germline, CDR1 KGHSH and CDR2 LQKENI. CDR3 length: 13 amino acids. Trimming left V 3 bases short and J 6 bases short, with 11 bases between. CDR3 nucleotides: TGTGCCAGCTCACCGCCGGGAAACGCTGAAGCTTTCTTT. Translation gives CASSPPGNAEAFF.

The chain uses TRBV15 and TRBJ1-1; 7 bases are shared with TRBD1. CDR1 and CDR2 (germline): LNHNV, YYDKDF (reference sequence). V gave up 0 bases and J gave up 7 bases; unmatched junction bases: 5. The CDR3 length is 14 residues. For the CDR3, the DNA is TGTGCCACCAGCAGAGAGACAGGGAAAAGTGAAGCTTTCTTT. Its translation is CATSRETGKSEAFF.

J is TRBJ2-2 and V is TRBV27, with D perhaps matching TRBD1 (6 bases). The germline V gene encodes CDR1 MNHEY and CDR2 SMNVEV (reference sequence). The V end was cut by 6 bases, the J end by 0 bases, with 11 bases between. This CDR3 has 15 amino acids. CDR3 in DNA: TGTGCCAGCAGCACCGGGACAACGAACACCGGGGAGCTGTTTTTT. The encoded protein is CASSTGTTNTGELFF.

This rearrangement joins TRBV7-2 to TRBJ1-6, with D perhaps TRBD1 (5 bases). The CDR3 contains 16 residues. V dropped 3 bases and J dropped 6 bases, with 15 bases sitting between them. Germline CDR1 is SGHTA and CDR2 is FQGNSA. CDR3 nucleotides: TGTGCCAGCAGCTTTGGGGTCGGGGCCTCTAATTCACCCCTCCACTTT. It yields the protein CASSFGVGASNSPLHF.

This clone appeared a few times. This chain connects TRBV18 to TRBJ1-2, with TRBD1 as a possible D gene (6 bases). This CDR3 is 13 amino acids long. Trimming cost V 6 bases and J 2 bases, with 10 bases left between them. Germline lookup yields CDR1 KGHSH and CDR2 LQKENI. CDR3 region: CASSQQGNYGYTF. The CDR3 DNA follows: TGTGCCAGCTCGCAACAGGGAAACTATGGCTACACCTTC.